Shown below are 25 T cell receptor beta chains from a single sample sequenced in a study of blood T cell repertoires in COVID-19 (dated by TCRdb to 2020 to 2022). Preparation of the library involved the immunoSEQ multiplex PCR assay. TCRdb re-hosts the immuneACCESS table, in-frame sequences only. Its copies lack some clones; in the studies checked, an unresolved V gene accounts for under half of them, and the cause for the rest is not known. Here the sample has roughly 230,000 clones; roughly 80% occur a single time. The ten top clones hold around 3.6% of the sample. Sequenced material: PBMCs or T cells enriched from blood (not recorded which). The origin of the receptors is a man aged 45 to 65 who had recovered from COVID-19.

The V and J genes are TRBV7-2 and TRBJ2-1; 7 nucleotides match TRBD2. V lost 6 bases and J lost 1; bases outside the gene matches: 6. Germline V gene sequence: CDR1 SGHTA, CDR2 FQGNSA. This CDR3 has 15 residues. CDR3 sequence (DNA): TGTGCCAGCAGATTTCGGGAGGTATCCTACAATGAGCAGTTCTTC. It is translated as CASRFREVSYNEQFF.

The rearrangement uses TRBV11-3 and TRBJ2-7, with D perhaps TRBD1 (6 bases). V lost 3 bases and J lost 6, with 9 bases in between. The CDR3 has 12 residues. Germline V gene data show CDR1 as SGHNT and CDR2 as YENEEA. The DNA for the CDR3 is TGTGCCAGCAGCTTTACAGGGTTCGAGCAGTACTTC. This gives the protein CASSFTGFEQYF. The complete variable domain, with remaining parts taken from reference TRBV11-3 and TRBJ2-7, reads EAGVVQSPRYKIIEKKQPVAFWCNPISGHNTLYWYLQNLGQGPELLIRYENEEAVDDSQLPKDRFSAERLKGVDSTLKIQPAELGDSAVYLCASSFTGFEQYFGPGTRLTVT.

The chain joins TRBV7-2 to TRBJ2-3; the D gene is possibly TRBD1 (5 bases). The CDR3 totals 14 residues. V lost 8 bases, J lost 2 bases, and 14 bases lay in between. Germline V gene data show CDR1 as SGHTA and CDR2 as FQGNSA. The CDR3 nucleotides are TGTGCCAGCGCTCTGGGGCCCTCCACAGATACGCAGTATTTT. Residues: CASALGPSTDTQYF.

The chain couples TRBV11-2 to TRBJ2-3, with D perhaps TRBD2 (6 bases). This CDR3 comprises 17 residues. V was pared by 6 bases and J by 2 bases, with 21 bases between. CDR1 and CDR2 (germline): SGHAT, FQNNGV. CDR3 nucleotide sequence: TGTGCCAGCAGACCCGCCCCCCAGGCGGGACCCACAGATACGCAGTATTTT. This encodes CASRPAPQAGPTDTQYF.

J is TRBJ2-2 and V is TRBV7-9; 7 bases match TRBD1. The germline V gene has CDR1 SEHNR and CDR2 FQNEAQ (reference sequence). J was trimmed by 5 bases and V by 5 bases; bases with no gene match: 20. The CDR3 is made up of 19 amino acids. CDR3 region: CASSPLPPPLDRMTGELFF. CDR3 nucleotides: TGTGCCAGCAGCCCGCTTCCACCCCCGTTGGACAGGATGACCGGGGAGCTGTTTTTT.

This rearrangement joins TRBV7-2 to TRBJ1-1; D unresolved. The V end lost 0 bases, the J end lost 6 bases, and 11 bases lay between the germline ends. The germline V gene encodes CDR1 SGHTA and CDR2 FQGNSA. The CDR3 contains 14 residues. The CDR3 protein is CASSLALSGSEAFF. The CDR3 DNA sequence: TGTGCCAGCAGCTTAGCACTATCTGGTTCTGAAGCTTTCTTT.

The genes are TRBV4-2 and TRBJ1-1; D gene uncertain. In germline, CDR1 is LGHNA, CDR2 YNFKEQ. Between the trimmed V and J ends, which lost 1 base and 4 bases, there was a span of 10 bases. CDR3 length: 14 amino acids. The CDR3 sequence is CASSQGLTSTEAFF. CDR3 nucleotides: TGTGCCAGCAGCCAAGGTCTGACTAGCACTGAAGCTTTCTTT.

The chain employs TRBV9 and TRBJ2-3; 11 positions agree with TRBD2. Unmatched junction bases numbered 7, after V lost 1 base and J lost 0 bases. Germline V gene sequence: CDR1 SGDLS, CDR2 YYNGEE. The CDR3 is 18 residues long. The CDR3 protein is CASSVLAGGATSTDTQYF. CDR3 in DNA: TGTGCCAGCAGCGTACTAGCGGGAGGCGCCACTAGCACAGATACGCAGTATTTT. Using reference TRBV9 and TRBJ2-3 for the parts outside the CDR3, the full variable domain is DSGVTQTPKHLITATGQRVTLRCSPRSGDLSVYWYQQSLDQGLQFLIQYYNGEERAKGNILERFSAQQFPDLHSELNLSSLELGDSALYFCASSVLAGGATSTDTQYFGPGTRLTVL.

This clone has more than one count but fewer than ten. For the CDR3, the DNA is TGTGCCAGCGGTGGACAGACGCTTTTGGAGGGCTACACCTTC. Protein: CASGGQTLLEGYTF. This chain links TRBV2 with TRBJ1-2; D perhaps matches TRBD1 (6 bases). Germline V lookup: CDR1 SNHLY, CDR2 FYNNEI. The V gene lost 8 bases and the J gene lost 8 bases, with 21 bases spanning the gap. The CDR3 consists of 14 residues. Looking up the rest from reference TRBV2 and TRBJ1-2 gives the full variable domain: EPEVTQTPSHQVTQMGQEVILRCVPISNHLYFYWYRQILGQKVEFLVSFYNNEISEKSEIFDDQFSVERPDGSNFTLKIRSTKLEDSAMYFCASGGQTLLEGYTFGSGTRLTVV.

V gene TRBV6-5 combines with J gene TRBJ2-7, with 9 nucleotides matching TRBD2. There are 15 residues in the CDR3. J was trimmed by 5 bases and V by 2 bases; bases with no gene match: 7. The germline CDR1 and CDR2 sequences are MNHEY and SVGAGI. The CDR3 bases are TGTGCCAGCAGTTACGTGGTAGCGGGAGTTAACGAGCAGTACTTC. Protein product: CASSYVVAGVNEQYF.

The chain employs TRBV5-1 and TRBJ2-1; D unresolved. Germline CDR1 reads SGHRS; CDR2 reads YFSETQ. CDR3 size: 17 residues. V was trimmed by 2 bases and J by 0 bases, leaving 15 bases between them. The CDR3 coding sequence is TGCGCCAGCAGCTTTTCGTCGCTTTCGAGCTCCTACAATGAGCAGTTCTTC. Protein product: CASSFSSLSSSYNEQFF.

This clone was observed a handful of times. V usage is TRBV9 and J usage is TRBJ2-3; the D gene is possibly TRBD1 (6 bases). V was cut by 3 bases and J by 1 base, with 6 bases left in between. Germline CDR1 reads SGDLS; CDR2 reads YYNGEE. There are 13 residues in the CDR3. This CDR3 reads CASSDRGTDTQYF. The CDR3 coding sequence is TGTGCCAGCAGCGACAGGGGCACAGATACGCAGTATTTT.

In its sample, this clone was seen once. CDR3 region: CASTGTSGAYEQYF. DNA of the CDR3: TGTGCCAGCACGGGGACTAGCGGAGCCTACGAGCAGTACTTC. The chain couples TRBV28 to TRBJ2-7, with 11 bases lining up with TRBD2. CDR3 length: 14 amino acids. J was trimmed by 2 bases and V by 7 bases; bases with no gene match: 4. Germline-derived CDR1 and CDR2 are MDHEN and SYDVKM.

This clone has only one observation. The rearrangement uses TRBV7-2 and TRBJ2-7; 10 bases fit TRBD2. J gave up 5 bases and V 2 bases, and 12 bases lay outside the gene matches. This CDR3 has 17 residues. Germline V gives CDR1 SGHTA, CDR2 FQGNSA. The CDR3 DNA reads TGTGCCAGCAGCTTAATTAGGGCCGCACTAGCGGGAAACGAGCAGTACTTC. Its protein product is CASSLIRAALAGNEQYF.

V is TRBV5-1 and J is TRBJ2-5; D perhaps matches TRBD2 (6 bases). The V end was cut by 0 bases, the J end by 2 bases, with 11 bases between. Per the germline V gene, CDR1 is SGHRS and CDR2 is YFSETQ. This CDR3 is 15 amino acids long. The CDR3 loop reads CASSLGAGTQETQYF. DNA of the CDR3: TGCGCCAGCAGCTTGGGGGCGGGAACGCAAGAGACCCAGTACTTC. The full variable domain, completed using reference TRBV5-1 and TRBJ2-5, is KAGVTQTPRYLIKTRGQQVTLSCSPISGHRSVSWYQQTPGQGLQFLFEYFSETQRNKGNFPGRFSGRQFSNSRSEMNVSTLELGDSALYLCASSLGAGTQETQYFGPGTRLLVL.

Comment on this clone: Different DNA sequences within this sample yield the same CDR3. The chain employs TRBV18 and TRBJ2-7; 14 bases fit TRBD2. Germline assignment: CDR1 KGHSH and CDR2 LQKENI. CDR3 length equals 14 residues. The V gene end was trimmed by 6 bases and the J gene end by 4 bases; junction bases not matched to a gene: 2. CDR3 region: CASSGTSGSYEQYF. Here the CDR3 DNA reads TGTGCCAGCTCCGGGACTAGCGGGAGTTACGAGCAGTACTTC. The variable domain in full, with the rest retrieved from reference TRBV18 and TRBJ2-7, is NAGVMQNPRHLVRRRGQEARLRCSPMKGHSHVYWYRQLPEEGLKFMVYLQKENIIDESGMPKERFSAEFPKEGPSILRIQQVVRGDSAAYFCASSGTSGSYEQYFGPGTRLTVT.

The V gene is TRBV5-5, the J gene TRBJ1-5; 11 bases match TRBD1. The CDR3 sequence is 15 residues long. The V segment lost 4 bases and the J segment 5 bases; nucleotides outside the gene matches: 5. Germline V gene lookup returns CDR1 SGHKS and CDR2 YYEKEE (reference sequence). CDR3 residues: CASSRTGGGDQPQHF. The CDR3 bases are TGTGCCAGCAGCCGGACAGGGGGCGGTGATCAGCCCCAGCATTTT. Complete variable domain (other parts from reference TRBV5-5 and TRBJ1-5): DAGVTQSPTHLIKTRGQQVTLRCSPISGHKSVSWYQQVLGQGPQFIFQYYEKEERGRGNFPDRFSARQFPNYSSELNVNALLLGDSALYLCASSRTGGGDQPQHFGDGTRLSIL.

The chain carries TRBV21-1 and TRBJ2-7; the D call in the table, TRBD2, was not verified against the DNA. TRBV21-1 is annotated as a pseudogene. The CDR3 length is 16 residues. The CDR3 spells CASSHPDSYYPYEQYF. The CDR3 bases are TGTGCCAGCAGCCACCCAGACTCTTACTACCCCTACGAGCAGTACTTC.

This sequence joins TRBV5-1 and TRBJ2-1, with 7 bases identical to TRBD1. After removal of 5 bases from V and 3 bases from J, the junction contained 8 bases not matched to a gene. Per germline, CDR1 SGHRS and CDR2 YFSETQ. The CDR3 runs to 15 residues. The CDR3 DNA follows: TGCGCCAGCAGGCTTCCTGGGACAGTCTACAATGAGCAGTTCTTC. This codes for CASRLPGTVYNEQFF.

This sequence joins TRBV11-3 and TRBJ1-1; D is possibly TRBD1 (5 bases). Germline CDR1 is SGHNT and CDR2 is YENEEA. The V end lost 1 base, the J end lost 3 bases, and 6 bases lay between the germline ends. The CDR3 is 13 residues long. CDR3 sequence (DNA): TGTGCCAGCAGCTTAGTCAGGGACACTGAAGCTTTCTTT. It is translated as CASSLVRDTEAFF.

This chain links TRBV6-5 with TRBJ2-3; D possibly corresponds to TRBD2 (6 bases). The CDR3 has 14 residues. Germline CDR1 reads MNHEY; CDR2 reads SVGAGI. The germline V and J ends were trimmed by 2 bases and 6 bases, with 12 bases remaining between them. The CDR3 DNA is TGTGCCAGCAGTTACGGGACTGGTCGGGATACGCAGTATTTT. As protein: CASSYGTGRDTQYF.

For the CDR3, the DNA is TGCGCCAGCAGCCGTAGCGGGGGAGGCACCGGGGAGCTGTTTTTT. Translated: CASSRSGGGTGELFF. The rearrangement links TRBV5-1 to TRBJ2-2; 9 nucleotides line up with TRBD2. CDR1 is SGHRS and CDR2 is YFSETQ in the germline V gene. Losses at the gene ends were 4 bases for V and 4 bases for J; bases not matched to a gene: 5. CDR3 size: 15 residues.

This chain connects TRBV6-5 to TRBJ2-1; D perhaps matches TRBD2 (5 bases). This CDR3 has 15 amino acids. V dropped 8 bases and J dropped 3 bases, with 17 bases sitting between them. Germline CDR1 MNHEY, CDR2 SVGAGI. CDR3 in amino acids: CASGLGPRHYNEQFF. The CDR3, as DNA: TGTGCCAGCGGACTTGGCCCTAGGCACTACAATGAGCAGTTCTTC.

This clone was observed a single time. The chain employs TRBV4-1 and TRBJ2-1; TRBD2 agrees at 8 bases. With 4 bases clipped from V and 7 bases from J, the junction kept 6 bases outside the gene matches. This CDR3 is 14 amino acids long. The germline V gene encodes CDR1 MGHRA and CDR2 YSYEKL. CDR3 amino acids: CASSLAGGGNEQFF. For the CDR3, the DNA is TGCGCCAGCAGCCTTGCCGGGGGGGGTAATGAGCAGTTCTTC.

The genes are TRBV18 and TRBJ2-1; 9 nucleotides match TRBD1. The CDR3 is 16 residues long. V lost 3 bases to trimming and J lost 0 bases; unmatched junction nucleotides: 3. Germline loops: CDR1 KGHSH, CDR2 LQKENI. The CDR3 region has the DNA TGTGCCAGCTCACCCGGGACAGGGAGCTCCTACAATGAGCAGTTCTTC. Translated, it gives CASSPGTGSSYNEQFF.